Detailed here is one TCR beta chain. Its matching antigen is unknown. The data were obtained in a study of cytomegalovirus exposure and HLA in healthy donors. Donors likely had unrecorded immune exposures despite being nominally healthy when sampled. The PCR made use of 60 Vbeta and 13 Jbeta primers. The table came from immunoSEQ multiplex PCR; TCRdb's copy has only in-frame clones and leaves some out. The sample lists under 130,000 clones; about 80% were seen once. CDR1 and CDR2 (germline): SGHRS, YFSETQ. Germline trimming cut 0 bases from V and 4 bases from J; bases unmatched to any gene: 4. The CDR3 is 15 amino acids. Regarding the study as a whole: Many donors shared some public TCRs, even though most TCR sequences were rare. Upon later analysis, TCR association rates were observed to vary by HLA locus, being highest for DRB1 and lowest for HLA-C. A later analysis linked a missense variant in DCLRE1C to the trimming of TCR beta V and J genes.

Material for sequencing was PBMCs. The TCR originated in a middle-aged woman in good health and CMV-seronegative. This chain uses TRBV5-1 with TRBJ1-5, with TRBD1 matching over 7 bases. CDR3 loop: CASSLEGQPNQPQHF. Here the CDR3 DNA reads TGCGCCAGCAGCTTGGAGGGACAGCCGAATCAGCCCCAGCATTTT.